Shown below are 16 T cell receptor beta chains from a single sample sequenced in a study of spatial heterogeneity in lung cancer. A single record per CDR3 protein comes from TCRdb applying MiXCR to the 5' RACE reads. The repertoire consists of tens of thousands of distinct CDR3 sequences, with under 8.5% occurring once and the leading ten covering 29%. As for time point: sample taken at primary tumor resection. This specimen was PBMCs, taken at surgery. The receptors derive from a female donor with early-stage non-small cell lung cancer.

Ten or more counts support this clonotype. The J gene is TRBJ2-1, the V gene TRBV7-9; 7 bases match TRBD1. V was pared by 5 bases and J by 7 bases, with 8 bases of the junction left unmatched. The CDR3 has 14 residues. Per the germline V gene, CDR1 is SEHNR and CDR2 is FQNEAQ (reference sequence). The CDR3 sequence: CASSQLDRVNEQFF. The CDR3 DNA reads as TGTGCCAGCAGCCAACTAGACAGGGTGAATGAGCAGTTCTTC.

This clonotype has ten or more counts. The chain is built from TRBV28 and TRBJ2-1; D unclear. The germline V and J ends were trimmed by 6 bases and 7 bases, with 13 bases remaining between them. Per germline, CDR1 MDHEN and CDR2 SYDVKM. This CDR3 has 13 residues. As DNA, the CDR3 is TGTGCCAGCAGCTCGTCGTGGGGTAATGAGCAGTTCTTC. It yields the protein CASSSSWGNEQFF.

In its sample, this clonotype was seen many times. The V and J genes are TRBV20-1 and TRBJ2-5; TRBD2 matches 12 bases. The V gene's germline CDR1 is DFQATT and CDR2 SNEGSKA (reference sequence). V lost 3 bases to trimming and J lost 5 bases; unmatched junction nucleotides: 4. There are 14 residues in the CDR3. The CDR3 coding sequence is TGCAGTGCTAGGTCCGGGACTAGCGGGGAGACCCAGTACTTC. Its protein is CSARSGTSGETQYF.

This clonotype has at least ten counts. The chain employs TRBV4-1 and TRBJ2-5, with 14 bases that match TRBD2. The V gene end was trimmed by 3 bases and the J gene end by 4 bases; junction bases not matched to a gene: 7. Germline CDR1 is MGHRA and CDR2 is YSYEKL. The CDR3 has 17 amino acids. The chain's CDR3 is CASSHSGLAGGLETQYF. The CDR3 DNA follows: TGCGCCAGCAGCCACTCCGGACTAGCGGGGGGACTAGAGACCCAGTACTTC.

The gene calls are TRBV15 and TRBJ1-4; no clear D. The V gene's germline CDR1 is LNHNV and CDR2 YYDKDF (reference sequence). The CDR3 loop spans 16 amino acids. V was shortened by 1 base and J by 0 bases, with 9 bases between the two germline ends. In nucleotides, the CDR3 is TGTGCCACCAGCAGAGGAGGGATTTCAACTAATGAAAAACTGTTTTTT. Amino acid sequence: CATSRGGISTNEKLFF.

The rearrangement links TRBV24-1 to TRBJ2-7, with D perhaps matching TRBD1 or TRBD2 (5 bases each). The CDR3 has 13 amino acids. The germline V gene has CDR1 KGHDR and CDR2 SFDVKD. Trimming pared 2 bases from V and 3 bases from J, leaving 7 bases between. The CDR3 region is CATSDSGRYEQYF. The DNA of the CDR3 is TGTGCCACCAGTGATTCGGGACGCTACGAGCAGTACTTC.

This clonotype was detected many times. The V and J genes are TRBV12-3 or TRBV12-4 and TRBJ1-4, with 11 bases identical to TRBD1. The CDR3 totals 15 residues. Trimming removed 6 bases from V and 7 bases from J; junction bases left unmatched: 7. The CDR3 nucleotides are TGTGCCAGCAGCCCAGGGACAGGGGGTTTTGAAAAACTGTTTTTT. It encodes CASSPGTGGFEKLFF.

This clonotype was counted many times. The chain employs TRBV20-1 and TRBJ2-7, with a weak D call TRBD2 (5 bases). V was trimmed by 5 bases and J by 0 bases, leaving 17 bases between them. Germline CDR1 reads DFQATT; CDR2 reads SNEGSKA (reference sequence). This CDR3 has 15 amino acids. CDR3 DNA: TGCAGTGCTGAGATCCATGGACTTAGCTCCTACGAGCAGTACTTC. Encoded protein: CSAEIHGLSSYEQYF.

This clonotype was observed a few times. This chain links TRBV28 with TRBJ1-1; D is unresolved. This CDR3 is built from 13 residues. Trimming pared 8 bases from V and 11 bases from J, leaving 21 bases between. Germline CDR1 reads MDHEN; CDR2 reads SYDVKM. The CDR3 spells CASVNRDPLGAFF. In DNA form, the CDR3 reads TGTGCCAGCGTCAATCGGGATCCCTTGGGGGCTTTCTTT.

This clonotype came up many times. V gene TRBV20-1 combines with J gene TRBJ2-7; D is ambiguous. This CDR3 has 11 residues. The germline CDR1 and CDR2 sequences are DFQATT and SNEGSKA (reference sequence). For the CDR3, the DNA is TGCGTAACAGCAGCCGGTTACGAGCAGTACTTC. It encodes CVTAAGYEQYF.

The table lists this clonotype with many counts. The V call is TRBV20-1, the J call TRBJ2-7, with 8 bases that match TRBD2. This CDR3 has 12 amino acids. The V segment lost 8 bases and the J segment 1 base; nucleotides outside the gene matches: 4. From germline, CDR1 is DFQATT and CDR2 SNEGSKA (reference sequence). The CDR3 protein is CSSLAGSYEQYF. The DNA of the CDR3 is TGCAGTTCCTTAGCGGGGTCCTACGAGCAGTACTTC.

V is TRBV5-6 and J is TRBJ1-2; D is undetermined. CDR3 length: 13 amino acids. Trimming removed 4 bases at V and 2 bases at J, with 9 bases between. The germline V gene has CDR1 SGHDT and CDR2 YYEEEE. CDR3 residues: CASSPVPNYGYTF. DNA of the CDR3: TGTGCCAGCAGCCCAGTCCCCAACTATGGCTACACCTTC.

The V gene is TRBV7-2, the J gene TRBJ2-3, with 7 bases lining up with TRBD2. Germline assignment: CDR1 SGHTA and CDR2 FQGNSA. V lost 2 bases to trimming and J lost 8 bases; unmatched junction nucleotides: 1. The CDR3 length is 12 residues. CDR3 protein: CASSLPGGTQYF. The CDR3 nucleotides read TGTGCCAGCAGCTTACCGGGGGGTACGCAGTATTTT.

This clonotype was counted at least ten times. V gene TRBV5-5 combines with J gene TRBJ1-6, with 10 positions matching TRBD1. Germline V CDR1 and CDR2: SGHKS, YYEKEE (reference sequence). This CDR3 contains 16 residues. Losses at the gene ends were 1 base for V and 14 bases for J; bases not matched to a gene: 12. CDR3 bases: TGTGCCAGCAGCTTGACGGGACAGGGGTCCTTGACGGCCCTCCACTTT. It yields the protein CASSLTGQGSLTALHF. Looking up the rest from reference TRBV5-5 and TRBJ1-6 gives the full variable domain: DAGVTQSPTHLIKTRGQQVTLRCSPISGHKSVSWYQQVLGQGPQFIFQYYEKEERGRGNFPDRFSARQFPNYSSELNVNALLLGDSALYLCASSLTGQGSLTALHFGNGTRLTVT.

The CDR3 DNA sequence: TGTGCCAGCAGTGAACCCAGAGTTTCCTATGGCTACACCTTC. Protein sequence: CASSEPRVSYGYTF. The chain is built from TRBV2 and TRBJ1-2; no clear D gene. Per the germline V gene, CDR1 is SNHLY and CDR2 is FYNNEI. V was clipped by 2 bases and J by 4 bases, with 11 bases between them. This CDR3 has 14 residues.

This clonotype was detected many times. This sequence joins TRBV10-3 and TRBJ2-7; D unresolved. Per the germline V gene, CDR1 is ENHRY and CDR2 is SYGVKD. Trimming took 6 bases from V and 0 from J, leaving 12 bases between them. The CDR3 totals 14 residues. The CDR3 here is CAIRGWGLSYEQYF. CDR3 bases: TGTGCCATCAGGGGCTGGGGTCTCTCCTACGAGCAGTACTTC.